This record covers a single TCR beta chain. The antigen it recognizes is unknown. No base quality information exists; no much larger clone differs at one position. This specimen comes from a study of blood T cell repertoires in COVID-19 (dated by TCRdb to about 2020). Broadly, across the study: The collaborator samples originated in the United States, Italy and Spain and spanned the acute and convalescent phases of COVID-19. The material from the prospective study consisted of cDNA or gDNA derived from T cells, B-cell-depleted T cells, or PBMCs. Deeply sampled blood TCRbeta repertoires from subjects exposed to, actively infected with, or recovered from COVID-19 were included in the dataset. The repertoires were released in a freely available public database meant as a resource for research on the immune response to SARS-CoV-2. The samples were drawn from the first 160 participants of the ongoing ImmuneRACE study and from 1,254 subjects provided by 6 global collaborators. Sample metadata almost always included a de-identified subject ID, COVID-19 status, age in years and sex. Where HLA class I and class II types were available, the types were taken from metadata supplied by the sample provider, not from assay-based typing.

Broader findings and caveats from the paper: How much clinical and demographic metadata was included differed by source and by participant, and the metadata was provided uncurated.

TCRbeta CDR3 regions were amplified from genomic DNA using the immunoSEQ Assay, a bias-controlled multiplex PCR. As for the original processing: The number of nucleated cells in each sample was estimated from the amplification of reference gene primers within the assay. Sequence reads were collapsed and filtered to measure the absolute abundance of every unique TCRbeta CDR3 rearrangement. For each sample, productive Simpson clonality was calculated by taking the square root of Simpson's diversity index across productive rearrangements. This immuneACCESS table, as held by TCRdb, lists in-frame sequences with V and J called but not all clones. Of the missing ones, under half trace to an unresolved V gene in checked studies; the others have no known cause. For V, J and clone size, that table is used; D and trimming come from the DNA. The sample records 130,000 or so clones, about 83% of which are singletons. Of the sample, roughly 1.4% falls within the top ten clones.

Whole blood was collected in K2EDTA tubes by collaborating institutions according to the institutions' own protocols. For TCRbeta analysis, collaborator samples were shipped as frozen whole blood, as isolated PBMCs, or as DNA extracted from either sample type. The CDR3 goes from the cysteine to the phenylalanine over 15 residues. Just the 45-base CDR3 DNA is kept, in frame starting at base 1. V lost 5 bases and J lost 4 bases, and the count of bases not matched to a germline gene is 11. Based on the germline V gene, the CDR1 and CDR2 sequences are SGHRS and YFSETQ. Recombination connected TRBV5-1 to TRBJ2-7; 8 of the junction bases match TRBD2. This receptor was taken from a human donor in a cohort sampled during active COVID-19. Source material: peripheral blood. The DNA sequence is TGCGCCAGCAGGCTCAAGCGGGAGACTATTTACGAGCAGTACTTC. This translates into CASRLKRETIYEQYF.